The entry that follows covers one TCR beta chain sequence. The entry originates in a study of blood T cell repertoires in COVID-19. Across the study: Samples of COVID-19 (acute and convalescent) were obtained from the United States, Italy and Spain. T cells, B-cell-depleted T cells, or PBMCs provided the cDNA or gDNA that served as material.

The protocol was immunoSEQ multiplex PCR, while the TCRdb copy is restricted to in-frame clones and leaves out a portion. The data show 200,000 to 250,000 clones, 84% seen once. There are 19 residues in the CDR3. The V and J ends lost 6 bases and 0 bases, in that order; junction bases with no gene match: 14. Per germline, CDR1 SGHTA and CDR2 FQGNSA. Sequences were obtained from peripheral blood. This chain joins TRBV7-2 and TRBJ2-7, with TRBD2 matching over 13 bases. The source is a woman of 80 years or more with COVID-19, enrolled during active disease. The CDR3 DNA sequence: TGTGCCAGCAGAACCTCCGGGACTAGCGGGGCCCGGAGCTCCTACGAGCAGTACTTC. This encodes CASRTSGTSGARSSYEQYF.